This T cell receptor beta chain was identified during a study of T cells expressing NK-cell markers. In the study overall: Sorted CD3+CD56+NKG2C+, CD3+CD56+NKG2C- and CD3+CD56-NKG2C+ T cells provided the TCR beta repertoires. The authors sequenced eight donors, of whom seven were HCMV-seropositive and one was seronegative.

Of note for this clonotype: Its antigen remains unidentified.

The germline V gene has CDR1 SGHVS and CDR2 FQNEAQ. This CDR3 region has 13 residues. TCRdb reprocessed the 5' RACE reads, with one entry per CDR3 protein and no DNA. The sample's table shows roughly 430,000 distinct CDR3 sequences. Regarding the study as a whole: Whether expanded NKG2C+ T cell clones were HCMV-specific remained unclear.

The chain couples TRBV7-8 to TRBJ2-3. This receptor was obtained from a woman aged 18-70 years in good health. Sequenced input: blood T cells: a sorted CD56 or NKG2C T cell subset, CD4+ or CD8+ T cells, or bulk PBMC T cells (not recorded which). The CDR3 protein is CASSPDTTDTQYF. The full variable domain, its missing parts supplied by reference TRBV7-8 and TRBJ2-3, is GAGVSQSPRYKVAKRGQDVALRCDPISGHVSLFWYQQALGQGPEFLTYFQNEAQLDKSGLPSDRFFAERPEGSVSTLKIQRTQQEDSAVYLCASSPDTTDTQYFGPGTRLTVL.